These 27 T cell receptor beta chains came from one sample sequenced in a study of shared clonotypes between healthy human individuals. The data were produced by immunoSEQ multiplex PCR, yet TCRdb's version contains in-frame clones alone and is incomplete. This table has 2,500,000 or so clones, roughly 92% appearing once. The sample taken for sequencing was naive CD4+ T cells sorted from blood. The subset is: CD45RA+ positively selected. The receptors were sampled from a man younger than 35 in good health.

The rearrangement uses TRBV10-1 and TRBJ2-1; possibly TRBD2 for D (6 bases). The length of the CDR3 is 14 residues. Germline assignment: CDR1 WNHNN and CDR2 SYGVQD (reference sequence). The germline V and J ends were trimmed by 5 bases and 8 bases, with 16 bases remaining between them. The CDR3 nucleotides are TGCGCCAGCAGTACCGGGAGTACTTTCGATGAGCAGTTCTTC. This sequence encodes CASSTGSTFDEQFF.

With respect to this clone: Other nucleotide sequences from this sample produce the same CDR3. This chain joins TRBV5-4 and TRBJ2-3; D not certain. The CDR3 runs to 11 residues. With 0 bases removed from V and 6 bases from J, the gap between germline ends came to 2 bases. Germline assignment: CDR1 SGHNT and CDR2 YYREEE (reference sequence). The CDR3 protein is CASSLGDTQYF. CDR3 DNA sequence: TGTGCCAGCAGCTTGGGGGATACGCAGTATTTT.

The chain's CDR3 is CASSDLLAGGRRTDTQYF. The CDR3 DNA reads as TGTGCCAGCAGTGACTTACTAGCGGGAGGCCGGCGTACAGATACGCAGTATTTT. The chain uses TRBV6-4 and TRBJ2-3; TRBD2 matches 12 bases. The V gene end was trimmed by 1 base and the J gene end by 3 bases; junction bases not matched to a gene: 8. This CDR3 comprises 18 residues. CDR1 and CDR2 from the germline V gene are MRHNA and SNTAGT.

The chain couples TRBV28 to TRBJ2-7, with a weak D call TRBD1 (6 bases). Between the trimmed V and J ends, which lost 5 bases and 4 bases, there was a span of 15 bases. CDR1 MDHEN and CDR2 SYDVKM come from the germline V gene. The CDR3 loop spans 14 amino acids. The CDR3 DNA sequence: TGTGCCAGCAGTCCATGGCCAGGGGAGTACGAGCAGTACTTC. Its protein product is CASSPWPGEYEQYF.

The CDR3 nucleotides read TGTGCCAGCAGCTTAGTTGCAGGGCCCCCAGAGACCCAGTACTTC. Amino acid sequence: CASSLVAGPPETQYF. The chain employs TRBV11-2 and TRBJ2-5, with a weak D call TRBD1 (5 bases). Trimming stripped 1 base from V and 4 bases from J, with 13 bases between. The CDR3 is 15 amino acids. The germline CDR1 and CDR2 sequences are SGHAT and FQNNGV.

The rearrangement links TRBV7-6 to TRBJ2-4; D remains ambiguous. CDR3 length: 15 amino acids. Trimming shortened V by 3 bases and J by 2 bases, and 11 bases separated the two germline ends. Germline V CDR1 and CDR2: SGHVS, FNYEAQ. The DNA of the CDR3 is TGTGCCAGCAGCTTGGGTTCGGGTCCCAAAAACATTCAGTACTTC. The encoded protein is CASSLGSGPKNIQYF.

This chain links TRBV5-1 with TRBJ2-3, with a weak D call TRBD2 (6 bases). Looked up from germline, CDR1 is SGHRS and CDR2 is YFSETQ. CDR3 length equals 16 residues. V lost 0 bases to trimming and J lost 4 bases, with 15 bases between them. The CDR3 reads CASSLGSSEYSDTQYF. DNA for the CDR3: TGCGCCAGCAGCTTGGGGTCTAGCGAATATTCAGATACGCAGTATTTT.

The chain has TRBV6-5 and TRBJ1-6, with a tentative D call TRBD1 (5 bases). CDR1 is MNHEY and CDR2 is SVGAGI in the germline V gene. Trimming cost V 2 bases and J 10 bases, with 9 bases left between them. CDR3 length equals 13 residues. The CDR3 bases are TGTGCCAGCAGTTACGCAGGGATCTCACCCCTCCACTTT. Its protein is CASSYAGISPLHF.

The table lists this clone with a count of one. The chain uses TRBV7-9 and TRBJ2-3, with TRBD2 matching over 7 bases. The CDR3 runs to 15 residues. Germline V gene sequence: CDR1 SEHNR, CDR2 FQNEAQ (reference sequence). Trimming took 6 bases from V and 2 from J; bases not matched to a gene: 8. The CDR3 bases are TGTGCCAGCAGGACCGGTACTAGCGTCACAGATACGCAGTATTTT. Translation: CASRTGTSVTDTQYF.

CDR3: CASSEGQGVWETQYF. The CDR3 region has the DNA TGTGCCAGCAGCGAGGGACAGGGGGTCTGGGAGACCCAGTACTTC. This chain connects TRBV11-2 to TRBJ2-5; 11 bases agree with TRBD1. This CDR3 contains 15 residues. From germline, CDR1 is SGHAT and CDR2 FQNNGV. V lost 5 bases, J lost 5 bases, and 7 bases stayed unmatched.

The CDR3 nucleotides read TGTGCCAGCAGCACGGGACAGGGGAACACTGAAGCTTTCTTT. Translating gives CASSTGQGNTEAFF. V and J are TRBV5-4 and TRBJ1-1; 9 nucleotides align to TRBD1. CDR3 length: 14 amino acids. With 4 bases clipped from V and 1 base from J, the junction kept 2 bases outside the gene matches. In germline, CDR1 is SGHNT, CDR2 YYREEE (reference sequence).

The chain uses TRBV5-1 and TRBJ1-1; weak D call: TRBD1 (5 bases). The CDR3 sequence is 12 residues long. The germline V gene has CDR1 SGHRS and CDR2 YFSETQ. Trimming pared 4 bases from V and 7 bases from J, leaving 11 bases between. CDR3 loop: CASSPGVGEAFF. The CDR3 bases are TGCGCCAGCAGCCCGGGGGTGGGTGAAGCTTTCTTT.

CDR3 amino acids: CASSHAAGGHEQYF. The CDR3 DNA sequence: TGTGCCAGCAGTCATGCAGCGGGAGGGCACGAGCAGTACTTC. The J gene is TRBJ2-7, the V gene TRBV6-5; TRBD2 matches 10 bases. After removal of 5 bases from V and 5 bases from J, the junction contained 6 bases not matched to a gene. Germline V gene data show CDR1 as MNHEY and CDR2 as SVGAGI. The CDR3 runs to 14 residues.

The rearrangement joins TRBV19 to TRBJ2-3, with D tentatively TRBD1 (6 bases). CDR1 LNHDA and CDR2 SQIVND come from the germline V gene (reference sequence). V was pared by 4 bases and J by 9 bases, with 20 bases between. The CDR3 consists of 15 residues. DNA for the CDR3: TGTGCCAGTAGTACATCGCCATCCGGGCAGGGGACGCAGTATTTT. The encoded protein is CASSTSPSGQGTQYF.

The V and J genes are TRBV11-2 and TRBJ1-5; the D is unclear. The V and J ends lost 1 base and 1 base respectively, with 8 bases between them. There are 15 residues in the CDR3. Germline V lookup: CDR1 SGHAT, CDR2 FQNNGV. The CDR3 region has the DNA TGTGCCAGCAGCTTAGCAGGCGGGAGCAATCAGCCCCAGCATTTT. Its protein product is CASSLAGGSNQPQHF. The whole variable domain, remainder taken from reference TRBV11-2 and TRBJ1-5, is EAGVAQSPRYKIIEKRQSVAFWCNPISGHATLYWYQQILGQGPKLLIQFQNNGVVDDSQLPKDRFSAERLKGVDSTLKIQPAKLEDSAVYLCASSLAGGSNQPQHFGDGTRLSIL.

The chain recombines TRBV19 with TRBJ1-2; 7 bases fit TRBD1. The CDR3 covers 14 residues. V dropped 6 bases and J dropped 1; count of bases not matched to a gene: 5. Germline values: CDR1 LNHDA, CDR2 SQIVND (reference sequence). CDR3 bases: TGTGCCAGTAGAACAACAGGGGTTAACTATGGCTACACCTTC. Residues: CASRTTGVNYGYTF.

CDR3 coding DNA: TGTGCCAGCAGTGAAGTGTGGTCAAAGGGTAATGAAAAACTGTTTTTT. Its translation is CASSEVWSKGNEKLFF. The chain has TRBV2 and TRBJ1-4, with D uncertain. V gave up 1 base and J gave up 4 bases, with 13 bases separating them. The CDR3 has 16 residues. Germline CDR1 and CDR2: SNHLY and FYNNEI.

This CDR3 is CASSRTMNTEAFF. The CDR3 bases are TGTGCCAGCAGCAGGACAATGAACACTGAAGCTTTCTTT. This chain uses TRBV7-9 with TRBJ1-1, with D possibly being TRBD1 (5 bases). V shed 5 bases and J shed 0 bases, with 7 bases lying between them. CDR3 length equals 13 residues. CDR1 and CDR2 from the germline V gene are SEHNR and FQNEAQ (reference sequence).

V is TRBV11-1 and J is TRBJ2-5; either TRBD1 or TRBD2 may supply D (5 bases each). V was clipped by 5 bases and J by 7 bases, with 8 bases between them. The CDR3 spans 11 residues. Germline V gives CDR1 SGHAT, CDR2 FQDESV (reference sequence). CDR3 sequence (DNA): TGTGCCAGCAGCCCCGGGGCGACCCAGTACTTC. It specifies CASSPGATQYF. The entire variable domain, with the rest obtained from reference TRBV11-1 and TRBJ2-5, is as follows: EAEVAQSPRYKITEKSQAVAFWCDPISGHATLYWYRQILGQGPELLVQFQDESVVDDSQLPKDRFSAERLKGVDSTLKIQPAELGDSAMYLCASSPGATQYFGPGTRLLVL.

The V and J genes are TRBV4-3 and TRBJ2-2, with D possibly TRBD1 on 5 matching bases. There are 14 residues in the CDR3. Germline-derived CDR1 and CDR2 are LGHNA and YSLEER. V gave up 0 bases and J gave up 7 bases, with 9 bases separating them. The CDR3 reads CASSQDQGIGELFF. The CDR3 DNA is TGCGCCAGCAGCCAAGATCAGGGTATCGGGGAGCTGTTTTTT.

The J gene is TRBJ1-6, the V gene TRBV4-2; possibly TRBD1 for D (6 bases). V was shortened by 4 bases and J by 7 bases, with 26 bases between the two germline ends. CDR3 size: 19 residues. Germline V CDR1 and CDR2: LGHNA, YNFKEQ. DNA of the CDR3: TGTGCCAGCAGCCCCCGTTCTAGAGGGACATCAGGCTCCAATTCACCCCTCCACTTT. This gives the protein CASSPRSRGTSGSNSPLHF.

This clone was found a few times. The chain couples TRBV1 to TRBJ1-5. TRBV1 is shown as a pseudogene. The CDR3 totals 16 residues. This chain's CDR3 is CTSSMGPDYDNQPQHF. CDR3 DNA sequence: TGCACCAGCAGCATGGGCCCGGACTATGACAATCAGCCCCAGCATTTT.

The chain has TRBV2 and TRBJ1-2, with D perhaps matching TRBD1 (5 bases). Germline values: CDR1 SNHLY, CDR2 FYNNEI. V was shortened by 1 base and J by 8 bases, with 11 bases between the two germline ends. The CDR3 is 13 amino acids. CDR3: CASSEGRGDGYTF. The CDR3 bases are TGTGCCAGCAGTGAAGGTCGTGGGGACGGCTACACCTTC.

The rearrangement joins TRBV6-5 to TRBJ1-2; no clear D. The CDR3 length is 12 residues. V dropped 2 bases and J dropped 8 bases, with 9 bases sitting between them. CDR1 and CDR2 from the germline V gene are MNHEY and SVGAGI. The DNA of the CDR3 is TGTGCCAGCAGTTACAAAGATTCGGGCTACACCTTC. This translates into CASSYKDSGYTF.

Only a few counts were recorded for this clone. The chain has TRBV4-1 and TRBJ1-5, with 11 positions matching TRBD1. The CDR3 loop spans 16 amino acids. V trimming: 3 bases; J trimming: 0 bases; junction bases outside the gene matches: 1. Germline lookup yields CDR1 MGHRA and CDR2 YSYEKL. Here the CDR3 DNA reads TGCGCCAGCAGCCAGGACAGGGGGCCTAGCAATCAGCCCCAGCATTTT. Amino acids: CASSQDRGPSNQPQHF.

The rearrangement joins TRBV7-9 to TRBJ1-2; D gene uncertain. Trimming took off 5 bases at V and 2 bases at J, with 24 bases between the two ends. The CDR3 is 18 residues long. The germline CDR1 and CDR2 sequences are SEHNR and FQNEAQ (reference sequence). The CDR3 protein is CASSRAPMSVASNYGYTF. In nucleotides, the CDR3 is TGTGCCAGCAGCCGGGCCCCCATGTCAGTGGCCTCAAACTATGGCTACACCTTC.

The CDR3 spells CATSRDLQISLTGELFF. CDR3 DNA: TGTGCCACCAGCAGAGATTTACAGATATCCTTGACCGGGGAGCTGTTTTTT. J is TRBJ2-2 and V is TRBV15; D is unresolved. V was cut by 0 bases and J by 5 bases, with 16 bases left in between. The CDR3 runs to 17 residues. Germline-derived CDR1 and CDR2 are LNHNV and YYDKDF (reference sequence).